This T cell receptor (beta chain) stems from a study of monozygotic twins with inflammatory bowel disease. Germline loops: CDR1 SGHNT, CDR2 YYREEE (reference sequence). The CDR3 is made up of 15 amino acids. Each sample had eight separate cDNA synthesis reactions. From the 5' RACE reads, TCRdb lists one entry per CDR3 protein and no DNA. The sample holds about 450,000 distinct CDR3 sequences. Study outcomes and limitations: Concordance status among twins (concordant versus discordant) showed no link to repertoire similarity, possibly from limited power. In the analysis, different T cell subtypes could not be told apart.

Worth noting for this clonotype: No antigen is known for it.

The chain has TRBV5-4 and TRBJ1-1; TCRdb reports TRBD1, a call that lacks DNA to check it against. Sample: blood. The origin of this receptor is a human donor with ulcerative colitis or Crohn's disease, or a healthy co-twin of an affected twin (not recorded which). The CDR3 loop is CASSLRDRVNTEAFF. Supplemented by reference TRBV5-4 and TRBJ1-1, the full variable domain reads ETGVTQSPTHLIKTRGQQVTLRCSSQSGHNTVSWYQQALGQGPQFIFQYYREEENGRGNFPPRFSGLQFPNYSSELNVNALELDDSALYLCASSLRDRVNTEAFFGQGTRLTVV.